This record looks at one T cell receptor beta chain sequence and its context. What it binds is unknown. V shed 6 bases and J shed 2 bases, with 14 bases lying between them. The length of the CDR3 is 14 residues. Per the germline V gene, CDR1 is DFQATT and CDR2 is SNEGSKA (reference sequence). The authors extracted at least 5.5 micrograms of total RNA per sample. The data stem from a study of blood T cells in healthy people across ages. Notes on the study in general: Estimated diversity, derived from one million T cells, was regarded as an underestimate.

For the second PCR, which ran for about 7 to 11 cycles, a sample-barcoded 5' primer and a J-beta primer mix were used. The template-switch adaptor was a 5' adaptor with 12 random nucleotides. It tagged each cDNA molecule. TCRdb re-analysed the 5' RACE reads in MiXCR, keeping a single row per CDR3 protein. The table lists around 1,800,000 distinct CDR3 sequences, roughly two fifths of them singletons. The source is a human donor in good health. Material: blood. This chain uses TRBV20-1 with TRBJ2-1; D is perhaps TRBD1 (5 bases). CDR3 coding DNA: TGCAGTGCCGCCCGACAGCCCCCCTACAATGAGCAGTTCTTC. This sequence encodes CSAARQPPYNEQFF.